The 30 T cell receptor beta chains below come from one sample, sequenced in a study of blood T cells in healthy people across ages. Sample-barcoded 5' priming and a J-beta primer mix drove a second PCR of roughly 7 to 11 cycles. TCRdb used MiXCR to reprocess the 5' RACE reads, holding one entry per CDR3 protein. This sample has roughly 410,000 distinct CDR3 sequences, with approximately 47% found just once. Sequencing used blood. These receptors came from a man aged 55-75 years in good health.

J is TRBJ2-1 and V is TRBV30, with 8 nucleotides matching TRBD1. Germline V gene lookup returns CDR1 GTSNPN and CDR2 SVGIG (reference sequence). Trimming removed 4 bases from V and 5 bases from J; junction bases left unmatched: 10. CDR3 length equals 15 residues. CDR3 in DNA: TGTGCCTGGAAGGGTCCAGGGGGCATCAACAATGAGCAGTTCTTC. Residues: CAWKGPGGINNEQFF. The variable domain in full, completed from reference TRBV30 and TRBJ2-1, reads SQTIHQWPATLVQPVGSPLSLECTVEGTSNPNLYWYRQAAGRGLQLLFYSVGIGQISSEVPQNLSASRPQDRQFILSSKKLLLSDSGFYLCAWKGPGGINNEQFFGPGTRLTVL.

The rearrangement uses TRBV5-6 and TRBJ2-4; D may be TRBD1 or TRBD2 (5 bases each). The end of the DNA is better explained by TRBJ2-7, so the J call may be wrong. The CDR3 extends over 14 amino acids. In germline, CDR1 is SGHDT, CDR2 YYEEEE. CDR3 sequence: CASSSGPATYEQYF. The CDR3 coding sequence is TGTGCCAGCAGCTCGGGACCGGCGACCTACGAGCAGTACTTC.

J is TRBJ2-1 and V is TRBV30, with TRBD2 identical over 12 bases. The trim removed 3 bases at V and 6 bases at J, leaving 6 bases unmatched. The CDR3 extends over 15 amino acids. CDR1 is GTSNPN, CDR2 SVGIG, per germline (reference sequence). The CDR3 region is CAWSLPGLAGNEQFF. Here the CDR3 DNA reads TGTGCCTGGAGCTTACCGGGACTAGCGGGCAATGAGCAGTTCTTC.

The sample holds one count of this clonotype. This sequence joins TRBV7-6 and TRBJ2-1; 9 bases agree with TRBD1. CDR1 and CDR2 (germline): SGHVS, FNYEAQ. The CDR3 contains 15 residues. Losses at the gene ends were 4 bases for V and 13 bases for J; bases not matched to a gene: 14. The chain's CDR3 is CASSSQTGGQETQFF. The CDR3 DNA sequence: TGTGCCAGCAGCTCACAAACAGGGGGCCAAGAGACCCAGTTCTTC.

The V call is TRBV7-9, the J call TRBJ2-5; D gene unclear. CDR3 length: 12 amino acids. The V end was cut by 0 bases, the J end by 11 bases, with 10 bases between. Germline CDR1 is SEHNR and CDR2 is FQNEAQ (reference sequence). CDR3 loop: CASSLAEVKQYF. The CDR3 nucleotides are TGTGCCAGCAGCTTAGCAGAGGTTAAGCAGTACTTC.

This clonotype was observed a handful of times. This sequence joins TRBV9 and TRBJ2-7, with 9 bases fitting TRBD2. CDR1 is SGDLS and CDR2 is YYNGEE in the germline V gene. The CDR3 spans 14 residues. The junction had 2 bases not matched to a gene; V was cut back by 1 base and J by 3 bases. This CDR3 reads CASSVLAGNYEQYF. The CDR3 DNA follows: TGTGCCAGCAGCGTACTAGCGGGGAACTACGAGCAGTACTTC. Together with reference TRBV9 and TRBJ2-7, the CDR3 gives the full variable domain: DSGVTQTPKHLITATGQRVTLRCSPRSGDLSVYWYQQSLDQGLQFLIQYYNGEERAKGNILERFSAQQFPDLHSELNLSSLELGDSALYFCASSVLAGNYEQYFGPGTRLTVT.

Regarding this clonotype: Its ends do not fully match the called genes, so a read error is possible. The genes are TRBV6-1 and TRBJ1-2, with unresolved D. The V gene's germline CDR1 is MNHNS and CDR2 SASEGT. The CDR3 length is 15 residues. The CDR3 loop reads CACSESHGSNYGYTF. Here the CDR3 DNA reads TGTGCCTGCAGTGAAAGTCACGGCTCTAACTATGGCTACACCTTC.

This clonotype was seen a handful of times. This chain joins TRBV7-2 and TRBJ2-6, with 9 positions matching TRBD1. The CDR3 extends over 18 amino acids. Per the germline V gene, CDR1 is SGHTA and CDR2 is FQGNSA. V was clipped by 1 base and J by 0 bases; unmatched bases: 4. CDR3 in amino acids: CASSLVTGGGSGANVLTF. In DNA form, the CDR3 reads TGTGCCAGCAGCTTAGTGACAGGGGGAGGCTCTGGGGCCAACGTCCTGACTTTC.

The J gene is TRBJ2-1, the V gene TRBV6-1; tentative D call: TRBD1 (6 bases). In germline, CDR1 is MNHNS, CDR2 SASEGT. CDR3 length: 14 amino acids. Trimming removed 1 base from V and 10 bases from J, with 14 bases in between. The CDR3 nucleotides read TGTGCCAGCAGTGAAGGCAGGGGCCCCTACGAGCAGTTCTTC. Translating gives CASSEGRGPYEQFF.

Only a few counts were recorded for this clonotype. The chain couples TRBV5-1 to TRBJ1-1, with D maybe TRBD1 (6 bases). Germline V gives CDR1 SGHRS, CDR2 YFSETQ. This CDR3 has 14 amino acids. The V end was cut by 4 bases, the J end by 1 base, with 11 bases between. The CDR3 loop reads CASSLTGPNTEAFF. The CDR3 bases are TGCGCCAGCAGCCTGACAGGCCCGAACACTGAAGCTTTCTTT.

This clonotype was counted at least ten times. This chain links TRBV7-2 with TRBJ2-5, with 8 positions matching TRBD2. TRBJ2-7 matches the DNA end more closely, so the J call is doubtful. Looked up from germline, CDR1 is SGHTA and CDR2 is FQGNSA. This CDR3 has 11 residues. The CDR3 spells CASSLAGEQYF. The CDR3 coding sequence is TGTGCCAGCAGTCTAGCGGGCGAGCAGTACTTC.

In this sample, this clonotype turned up many times. This rearrangement joins TRBV28 to TRBJ2-6; 7 bases map to TRBD1. The ends lost 6 bases at V and 4 bases at J; junction bases unmatched: 6. Per the germline V gene, CDR1 is MDHEN and CDR2 is SYDVKM. The CDR3 is 15 residues long. The CDR3 region is CASSQGTAGANVLTF. The CDR3 nucleotides are TGTGCCAGCAGCCAGGGGACAGCCGGGGCCAACGTCCTGACTTTC. Full variable domain (missing parts from reference TRBV28 and TRBJ2-6): DVKVTQSSRYLVKRTGEKVFLECVQDMDHENMFWYRQDPGLGLRLIYFSYDVKMKEKGDIPEGYSVSREKKERFSLILESASTNQTSMYLCASSQGTAGANVLTFGAGSRLTVL.

This clonotype was counted many times. The V call is TRBV27, the J call TRBJ2-5; D is unclear. Germline V CDR1 and CDR2: MNHEY, SMNVEV (reference sequence). Trimming shortened V by 5 bases and J by 0 bases, and 10 bases separated the two germline ends. The CDR3 is 14 residues long. The CDR3 sequence: CASSPLRYQETQYF. As DNA, the CDR3 is TGTGCCAGCAGTCCCCTCCGGTACCAAGAGACCCAGTACTTC.

This clonotype was detected only once. The CDR3 reads CSATSGGYTDTQYF. The CDR3 DNA sequence: TGCAGTGCTACCTCGGGGGGGTACACAGATACGCAGTATTTT. V and J are TRBV20-1 and TRBJ2-3; 8 bases agree with TRBD2. Germline CDR1 reads DFQATT; CDR2 reads SNEGSKA (reference sequence). The CDR3 covers 14 residues. The junction had 5 bases not matched to a gene; V was cut back by 4 bases and J by 2 bases.

The chain couples TRBV12-3 or TRBV12-4 to TRBJ2-7; the match to TRBD1 covers 9 bases. The junction had 6 bases not matched to a gene; V was cut back by 4 bases and J by 5 bases. The length of the CDR3 is 14 residues. The CDR3 nucleotides are TGTGCCAGCAGTTCATGGGACAGGGTTCACGAGCAGTACTTC. Amino acids: CASSSWDRVHEQYF.

This chain uses TRBV15 with TRBJ2-1; 8 bases match TRBD2. CDR1 is LNHNV and CDR2 is YYDKDF in the germline V gene (reference sequence). V shed 5 bases and J 3 bases; nucleotides not matched to a gene: 9. The CDR3 is 16 amino acids. CDR3 protein: CATSSPGGGLYNEQFF. The CDR3 coding sequence is TGTGCCACCAGCTCGCCGGGGGGGGGACTCTACAATGAGCAGTTCTTC.

V usage is TRBV20-1 and J usage is TRBJ2-3; D unresolved. The CDR3 runs 12 residues. Per germline, CDR1 DFQATT and CDR2 SNEGSKA (reference sequence). With 3 bases removed from V and 3 bases from J, the gap between germline ends came to 7 bases. The CDR3 spells CSARGATDTQYF. CDR3 DNA: TGCAGTGCTAGGGGCGCGACAGATACGCAGTATTTT.

The CDR3 protein is CASSLASRTSSYEQFF. Here the CDR3 DNA reads TGTGCCAGCAGCTTAGCCTCTCGTACTAGCTCCTACGAGCAGTTCTTC. The chain couples TRBV7-6 to TRBJ2-7; possible D gene TRBD2, 6 bases. With the DNA end fitting TRBJ2-1 better, the J assignment may be wrong. Germline CDR1 is SGHVS and CDR2 is FNYEAQ. The CDR3 is 16 amino acids.

The gene calls are TRBV28 and TRBJ2-3, with TRBD2 as a possible D gene (5 bases). Trimming removed 5 bases at V and 11 bases at J, with 14 bases between. The germline gives CDR1 MDHEN, CDR2 SYDVKM. The CDR3 spans 12 residues. The CDR3 here is CASSTGLLGQYF. CDR3 bases: TGTGCCAGCAGTACTGGACTCCTCGGGCAGTATTTT.

CDR3 in amino acids: CASSMDTADTQYF. The DNA of the CDR3 is TGCGCCAGCAGCATGGATACCGCAGATACGCAGTATTTT. The chain is built from TRBV5-1 and TRBJ2-3; D is ambiguous. The CDR3 loop spans 13 amino acids. Germline V gene data show CDR1 as SGHRS and CDR2 as YFSETQ. V dropped 4 bases and J dropped 4 bases, with 10 bases sitting between them.

The V gene is TRBV7-9, the J gene TRBJ2-3; perhaps TRBD1 as D (5 bases). CDR3 size: 15 residues. Looked up from germline, CDR1 is SEHNR and CDR2 is FQNEAQ (reference sequence). V lost 3 bases, J lost 0 bases, and 10 bases lay in between. The CDR3, as DNA: TGTGCCAGCAGCTTCGACAGAAGTAGCACAGATACGCAGTATTTT. Residues: CASSFDRSSTDTQYF.

The rearrangement joins TRBV25-1 to TRBJ2-1; weak D call: TRBD1 (6 bases). Germline CDR1 MGHDK, CDR2 SYGVNS. Trimming pared 3 bases from V and 10 bases from J, leaving 19 bases between. This CDR3 spans 15 amino acids. CDR3 sequence: CASSDPGTTTYEQFF. CDR3 sequence (DNA): TGTGCCAGCAGTGACCCTGGGACAACTACCTACGAGCAGTTCTTC.

This clonotype was detected ten times or more. In DNA form, the CDR3 reads TGTGCCACCAGCAGAGTGGGAGGCTGGGGGTCAGATACGCAGTATTTT. Protein: CATSRVGGWGSDTQYF. The J gene is TRBJ2-3, the V gene TRBV15; a weak D match, TRBD2 (6 bases). Germline loops: CDR1 LNHNV, CDR2 YYDKDF (reference sequence). The CDR3 sequence is 16 residues long. Trimming left V 1 base short and J 4 bases short, with 15 bases between.

The chain recombines TRBV19 with TRBJ1-2, with D hard to call. CDR3 length: 14 amino acids. Germline loops: CDR1 LNHDA, CDR2 SQIVND (reference sequence). With 3 bases removed from V and 4 bases from J, the gap between germline ends came to 12 bases. CDR3 coding DNA: TGTGCCAGTAGTATTTCGGCGGGAGGCTATGGCTACACCTTC. Its protein is CASSISAGGYGYTF.

This clonotype appeared a few times. In nucleotides, the CDR3 is TGTGCCAGCAGATCCTACAGGGGATTTAATGAAAAACTGTTTTTT. It encodes CASRSYRGFNEKLFF. This rearrangement joins TRBV5-8 to TRBJ1-4; TRBD1 matches at 7 bases. The J segment lost 4 bases and the V segment lost 5 bases, leaving 8 bases of the junction unmatched. Germline V gives CDR1 SGHTS, CDR2 YDEGEE. The CDR3 loop spans 15 amino acids.

The chain uses TRBV20-1 and TRBJ2-5; 10 bases map to TRBD2. This CDR3 is built from 16 residues. V lost 0 bases and J lost 5; bases outside the gene matches: 9. CDR1 is DFQATT and CDR2 is SNEGSKA in the germline V gene (reference sequence). The CDR3 nucleotides are TGCAGTGCTAGAGATTTAAGCGGGGGGGCCGGGGAGACCCAGTACTTC. It translates to CSARDLSGGAGETQYF.

This clonotype has a handful of counts. The J gene is TRBJ1-1, the V gene TRBV12-5; D possibly corresponds to TRBD1 (6 bases). The CDR3 runs 15 residues. The V and J ends lost 7 bases and 1 base respectively, with 16 bases between them. CDR1 is LGHNT and CDR2 is FRNRAP in the germline V gene. The CDR3 DNA is TGTGCTAGTGCCCCGGAGGGGGTATGGAACACTGAAGCTTTCTTT. Protein sequence: CASAPEGVWNTEAFF.

The rearrangement uses TRBV20-1 and TRBJ2-3, with D perhaps assigned TRBD1 or TRBD2 (6 bases each). This CDR3 is built from 12 residues. Germline V gene data show CDR1 as DFQATT and CDR2 as SNEGSKA (reference sequence). Deletions cut 6 bases from V and 8 bases from J, with 15 bases between. This CDR3 reads CSAGLEGGTQYF. DNA for the CDR3: TGCAGTGCCGGCTTAGAGGGGGGTACGCAGTATTTT.

This chain joins TRBV7-2 and TRBJ2-7; 14 bases map to TRBD2. Germline V gene data show CDR1 as SGHTA and CDR2 as FQGNSA. V lost 5 bases to trimming and J lost 2 bases; unmatched junction nucleotides: 5. CDR3 length: 16 amino acids. CDR3 DNA: TGTGCCAGCAGCCTTGCGACTAGCGGGAGGGCCTACGAGCAGTACTTC. This encodes CASSLATSGRAYEQYF.

This clonotype was seen repeatedly, ten times or more. The V gene is TRBV29-1, the J gene TRBJ2-1; D is unresolved. The CDR3 consists of 13 residues. Looked up from germline, CDR1 is SQVTM and CDR2 is ANQGSEA. V was trimmed by 7 bases and J by 0 bases, leaving 10 bases between them. The CDR3 region is CSADDSSYNEQFF. The CDR3 region has the DNA TGCAGCGCGGATGATAGCTCCTACAATGAGCAGTTCTTC.